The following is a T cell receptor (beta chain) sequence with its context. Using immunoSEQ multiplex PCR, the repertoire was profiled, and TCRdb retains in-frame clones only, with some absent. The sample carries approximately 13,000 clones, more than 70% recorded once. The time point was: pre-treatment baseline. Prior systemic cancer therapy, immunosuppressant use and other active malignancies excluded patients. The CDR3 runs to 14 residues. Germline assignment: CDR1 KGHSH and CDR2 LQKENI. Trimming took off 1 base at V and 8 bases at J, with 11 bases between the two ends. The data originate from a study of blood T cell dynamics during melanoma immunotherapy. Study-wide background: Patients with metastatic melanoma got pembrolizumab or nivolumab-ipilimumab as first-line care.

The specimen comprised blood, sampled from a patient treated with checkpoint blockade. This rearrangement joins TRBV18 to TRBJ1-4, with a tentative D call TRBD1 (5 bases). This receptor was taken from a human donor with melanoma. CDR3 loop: CASSPHAGREKLFF. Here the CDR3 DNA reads TGTGCCAGCTCACCACACGCAGGGCGGGAAAAACTGTTTTTT. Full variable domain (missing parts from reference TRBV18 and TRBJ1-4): NAGVMQNPRHLVRRRGQEARLRCSPMKGHSHVYWYRQLPEEGLKFMVYLQKENIIDESGMPKERFSAEFPKEGPSILRIQQVVRGDSAAYFCASSPHAGREKLFFGSGTQLSVL.